Presented here are 27 T cell receptor beta chains from one specimen sequenced in a study of shared T cell receptors in the human thymus. The repertoire was sequenced with immunoSEQ multiplex PCR; TCRdb's copy has only in-frame clones and lacks some. The sample lists about 730,000 clones; approximately 85% were seen once. These data are also associated with another study on human thymus T cells.

The sequenced sample consisted of thymocytes. These receptors all stem from a girl under two years old with a congenital heart defect.

This clone was seen a single time. Compared with germline, one end of the junction differs, possibly owing to a read error. Other DNA sequences within the sample encode an identical CDR3. The CDR3 DNA sequence: TGCGCCAGCAGCCATCTTAAAGGGACAGGGACCCCTTCCTCCTATAATTCCCCCCTCCACTTT. This encodes CASSHLKGTGTPSSYNSPLHF. This chain connects TRBV4-3 to TRBJ1-6; 9 bases match TRBD1. The CDR3 is 21 residues long. Germline V gene lookup returns CDR1 LGHNA and CDR2 YSLEER.

The rearrangement links TRBV29-1 to TRBJ1-1, with TRBD1 as a possible D gene (6 bases). Trimming stripped 4 bases from V and 6 bases from J, with 12 bases between. This CDR3 is built from 12 residues. Germline values: CDR1 SQVTM, CDR2 ANQGSEA. CDR3 amino acids: CSVVRGAAEAFF. Written as DNA, the CDR3 is TGCAGCGTTGTCCGGGGGGCCGCTGAAGCTTTCTTT. The full variable domain, its missing parts supplied by reference TRBV29-1 and TRBJ1-1, is SAVISQKPSRDICQRGTSLTIQCQVDSQVTMMFWYRQQPGQSLTLIATANQGSEATYESGFVIDKFPISRPNLTFSTLTVSNMSPEDSSIYLCSVVRGAAEAFFGQGTRLTVV.

The J gene is TRBJ2-3, the V gene TRBV5-1, with 11 positions matching TRBD2. Germline lookup yields CDR1 SGHRS and CDR2 YFSETQ. After removal of 0 bases from V and 6 bases from J, the junction contained 24 bases not matched to a gene. The CDR3 covers 22 residues. This chain's CDR3 is CASSLGVVKCGTSGHLGDTQYF. The CDR3, as DNA: TGCGCCAGCAGCTTGGGGGTAGTAAAATGTGGGACTAGCGGACACCTGGGGGATACGCAGTATTTT.

CDR3 nucleotide sequence: TGTGCCAGCAGGACGGGGGACCTGCGTCGGGAGAACTATGGCTACACCTTC. This gives the protein CASRTGDLRRENYGYTF. V is TRBV2 and J is TRBJ1-2, with a tentative D call TRBD1 (5 bases). Looked up from germline, CDR1 is SNHLY and CDR2 is FYNNEI. The CDR3 consists of 17 residues. Trimming removed 6 bases from V and 2 bases from J, with 22 bases in between. The full variable domain, completed using reference TRBV2 and TRBJ1-2, is EPEVTQTPSHQVTQMGQEVILRCVPISNHLYFYWYRQILGQKVEFLVSFYNNEISEKSEIFDDQFSVERPDGSNFTLKIRSTKLEDSAMYFCASRTGDLRRENYGYTFGSGTRLTVV.

The chain couples TRBV19 to TRBJ2-7; 7 positions match TRBD1. In germline, CDR1 is LNHDA, CDR2 SQIVND (reference sequence). Unmatched junction bases numbered 11, after V lost 6 bases and J lost 3 bases. The CDR3 is 15 amino acids. The CDR3 bases are TGTGCCAGTAGACAAACAGGGGCGGCCGACTACGAGCAGTACTTC. Amino acids: CASRQTGAADYEQYF.

The V and J genes are TRBV10-2 and TRBJ1-1; no reliable D call. Germline CDR1 and CDR2: WSHSY and SAAADI. Trimming left V 3 bases short and J 7 bases short, with 6 bases between. This CDR3 is built from 11 residues. The CDR3 bases are TGCGCCAGCAGTGACGAGTTTGAAGCTTTCTTT. Translated: CASSDEFEAFF.

This clone appeared once. V gene TRBV27 combines with J gene TRBJ1-2; unclear D gene. With 6 bases removed from V and 8 bases from J, the gap between germline ends came to 16 bases. Germline V gives CDR1 MNHEY, CDR2 SMNVEV (reference sequence). This CDR3 comprises 13 residues. The CDR3 here is CASRPRKQIGYTF. The CDR3 nucleotides are TGTGCCAGCAGGCCGAGGAAGCAAATCGGCTACACCTTC.

This clone was seen only a few times. This sequence joins TRBV6-1 and TRBJ1-1; possibly TRBD1 for D (5 bases). With 6 bases removed from V and 11 bases from J, the gap between germline ends came to 16 bases. CDR1 and CDR2 (germline): MNHNS, SASEGT. The CDR3 extends over 12 amino acids. CDR3: CASRSLQEGAFF. DNA for the CDR3: TGTGCCAGCAGGTCCCTGCAGGAGGGGGCTTTCTTT.

The V call is TRBV7-2, the J call TRBJ2-5; 10 nucleotides match TRBD1. The CDR3 is 17 residues long. Trimming cost V 1 base and J 4 bases; bases outside gene matches: 9. Per the germline V gene, CDR1 is SGHTA and CDR2 is FQGNSA. The CDR3 DNA reads as TGTGCCAGCAGCTTAGGCGACCGGGACAGGGGTCGAGAGACCCAGTACTTC. It yields the protein CASSLGDRDRGRETQYF. Full variable domain (missing parts from reference TRBV7-2 and TRBJ2-5): GAGVSQSPSNKVTEKGKDVELRCDPISGHTALYWYRQSLGQGLEFLIYFQGNSAPDKSGLPSDRFSAERTGGSVSTLTIQRTQQEDSAVYLCASSLGDRDRGRETQYFGPGTRLLVL.

A single count supports this clone. The CDR3 coding sequence is TGTGCCAGCAGCTTACCTCGTTCAGTCTCCTATGGCTACACCTTC. It specifies CASSLPRSVSYGYTF. This rearrangement joins TRBV7-9 to TRBJ1-2; no firm D call. V lost 2 bases and J lost 4, with 14 bases in between. This CDR3 has 15 amino acids. Germline loops: CDR1 SEHNR, CDR2 FQNEAQ (reference sequence).

The chain carries TRBV5-1 and TRBJ1-2; TRBD1 matches 11 bases. The V gene's germline CDR1 is SGHRS and CDR2 YFSETQ. The trim removed 1 base at V and 2 bases at J, leaving 4 bases unmatched. This CDR3 is built from 16 residues. The CDR3 sequence: CASSLIGTGGNYGYTF. The DNA for the CDR3 is TGCGCCAGCAGCTTGATTGGGACAGGGGGAAACTATGGCTACACCTTC.

The J gene is TRBJ2-1, the V gene TRBV9; 8 bases fit TRBD1. V trimming: 4 bases; J trimming: 1 base; junction bases outside the gene matches: 7. This CDR3 has 16 amino acids. CDR1 and CDR2 from the germline V gene are SGDLS and YYNGEE. The CDR3 region has the DNA TGTGCCAGCAGCACATGGACAGGGACGTCCTACAATGAGCAGTTCTTC. Its translation is CASSTWTGTSYNEQFF.

This chain connects TRBV6-5 to TRBJ2-7; a weak D match, TRBD1 (6 bases). The CDR3 consists of 14 residues. Deletions cut 7 bases from V and 0 bases from J, with 13 bases between. Germline V gene data show CDR1 as MNHEY and CDR2 as SVGAGI. CDR3 sequence: CASTDRTDSYEQYF. The CDR3 coding sequence is TGTGCCAGCACCGACAGGACCGACTCCTACGAGCAGTACTTC.

The V and J genes are TRBV5-1 and TRBJ2-3; possible D gene TRBD1, 7 bases. V was pared by 2 bases and J by 5 bases, with 18 bases between. The CDR3 contains 16 residues. Germline V gene data show CDR1 as SGHRS and CDR2 as YFSETQ. CDR3 in DNA: TGCGCCAGCAGCTTCAGAGGGGGCGCGCGGGGAGATACGCAGTATTTT. Its protein is CASSFRGGARGDTQYF.

The V gene is TRBV10-1, the J gene TRBJ1-4; D is undetermined. The germline V gene encodes CDR1 WNHNN and CDR2 SYGVQD (reference sequence). CDR3 length: 14 amino acids. The V end lost 6 bases, the J end lost 5 bases, and 13 bases lay between the germline ends. This CDR3 is CASRKPEQNEKLFF. The CDR3 bases are TGCGCCAGCAGGAAGCCCGAACAGAATGAAAAACTGTTTTTT.

The chain uses TRBV19 and TRBJ1-6, with a possible D match to TRBD1 (6 bases). CDR1 LNHDA and CDR2 SQIVND come from the germline V gene (reference sequence). The CDR3 has 14 amino acids. Trimming removed 5 bases at V and 9 bases at J, with 14 bases between. The CDR3 loop is CASSRGGLGSPLHF. In DNA, the CDR3 is TGTGCCAGTAGTCGGGGGGGGCTGGGTTCACCCCTCCACTTT.

The V call is TRBV28, the J call TRBJ1-3, with 9 positions matching TRBD1. CDR3 size: 13 residues. The germline V gene encodes CDR1 MDHEN and CDR2 SYDVKM. Germline trimming cut 10 bases from V and 3 bases from J; bases unmatched to any gene: 4. CDR3 nucleotides: TGTGCCATCCAGGACAGGGGTGGAAACACCATATATTTT. Protein: CAIQDRGGNTIYF.

Turning to this clone: Germline and junction disagree at one end, which may indicate a read error. Other DNA variants within this sample encode the same CDR3. This chain connects TRBV28 to TRBJ1-6; a weak D match, TRBD1 (6 bases). This CDR3 is 21 amino acids long. Germline CDR1 is MDHEN and CDR2 is SYDVKM. The CDR3 protein is CASSWRYLGQKNSSYNSPLHF. The DNA of the CDR3 is TGTGCCAGCAGTTGGAGATACCTCGGACAGAAGAATAGCTCCTATAATTCCCCCCTCCACTTT.

The chain has TRBV13 and TRBJ1-4; D possibly corresponds to TRBD1 (6 bases). Germline V CDR1 and CDR2: PRHDT, FYEKMQ (reference sequence). V was clipped by 10 bases and J by 10 bases, with 25 bases between them. This CDR3 comprises 15 residues. The CDR3 sequence is CATQPNRVMSRKLFF. The CDR3 coding sequence is TGTGCCACACAACCGAACAGGGTGATGAGTCGAAAACTGTTTTTT. The variable domain in full, completed from reference TRBV13 and TRBJ1-4, reads AAGVIQSPRHLIKEKRETATLKCYPIPRHDTVYWYQQGPGQDPQFLISFYEKMQSDKGSIPDRFSAQQFSDYHSELNMSSLELGDSALYFCATQPNRVMSRKLFFGSGTQLSVL.

V and J are TRBV11-2 and TRBJ1-2; D perhaps matches TRBD1 (6 bases). The CDR3 length is 11 residues. CDR1 and CDR2 (germline): SGHAT, FQNNGV. Trimming stripped 2 bases from V and 12 bases from J, with 10 bases between. CDR3 nucleotide sequence: TGTGCCAGCAGCTTACAGGGGCAGAACACCTTC. Amino acid sequence: CASSLQGQNTF.

This clone turned up a few times. The CDR3 reads CASSGHITGGLLDSPLHF. In DNA, the CDR3 is TGTGCCAGCAGCGGGCACATAACAGGGGGCTTACTCGATTCACCCCTCCACTTT. The V call is TRBV5-4, the J call TRBJ1-6, with 9 bases lining up with TRBD1. Germline V gene data show CDR1 as SGHNT and CDR2 as YYREEE (reference sequence). This CDR3 is built from 18 residues. The V gene end was trimmed by 4 bases and the J gene end by 8 bases; junction bases not matched to a gene: 16. The full variable domain, completed using reference TRBV5-4 and TRBJ1-6, is ETGVTQSPTHLIKTRGQQVTLRCSSQSGHNTVSWYQQALGQGPQFIFQYYREEENGRGNFPPRFSGLQFPNYSSELNVNALELDDSALYLCASSGHITGGLLDSPLHFGNGTRLTVT.

CDR3 coding DNA: TGTGCCAGCAGTTGGGGACAGGGTGGAATTCAGTACTTC. This translates into CASSWGQGGIQYF. This chain joins TRBV27 and TRBJ2-4, with 9 bases aligning to TRBD1. This CDR3 has 13 residues. The germline V gene encodes CDR1 MNHEY and CDR2 SMNVEV (reference sequence). V lost 4 bases to trimming and J lost 10 bases; unmatched junction nucleotides: 5.

The chain combines TRBV6-1 with TRBJ1-1; D may be TRBD1 (5 bases). V was cut by 0 bases and J by 2 bases, with 16 bases left in between. Germline V gives CDR1 MNHNS, CDR2 SASEGT. The length of the CDR3 is 17 residues. DNA for the CDR3: TGTGCCAGCAGTGAAGCTGGGTGGGGCGCGGGAAACACTGAAGCTTTCTTT. Protein: CASSEAGWGAGNTEAFF.

This chain connects TRBV11-2 to TRBJ1-4, with a possible D match to TRBD1 (6 bases). V lost 5 bases and J 3 bases, leaving 19 bases between the germline ends. Germline-derived CDR1 and CDR2 are SGHAT and FQNNGV. CDR3 size: 17 residues. The chain's CDR3 is CASSPPSYRVANEKLFF. CDR3 DNA sequence: TGTGCCAGCAGCCCACCCTCATACAGGGTTGCTAATGAAAAACTGTTTTTT.

J is TRBJ2-1 and V is TRBV20-1, with D possibly TRBD2 on 6 matching bases. Trimming shortened V by 5 bases and J by 5 bases, and 7 bases separated the two germline ends. Per the germline V gene, CDR1 is DFQATT and CDR2 is SNEGSKA (reference sequence). The length of the CDR3 is 11 residues. This CDR3 reads CSAGTDNEQFF. CDR3 sequence (DNA): TGCAGTGCTGGGACTGACAATGAGCAGTTCTTC.

The chain is built from TRBV6-5 and TRBJ1-1; 9 bases map to TRBD1. Trimming removed 6 bases from V and 1 base from J; junction bases left unmatched: 6. CDR1 and CDR2 from the germline V gene are MNHEY and SVGAGI. This CDR3 has 15 amino acids. CDR3 in amino acids: CASSRTGATNTEAFF. In DNA form, the CDR3 reads TGTGCCAGCAGCCGGACAGGGGCTACGAACACTGAAGCTTTCTTT.

This clone was seen more than once but under ten times. The V gene is TRBV9, the J gene TRBJ2-3; 7 nucleotides agree with TRBD2. This CDR3 contains 16 residues. The germline gives CDR1 SGDLS, CDR2 YYNGEE. After removal of 6 bases from V and 0 bases from J, the junction contained 10 bases not matched to a gene. The CDR3 loop reads CASTEPERGSTDTQYF. Here the CDR3 DNA reads TGTGCCAGCACCGAGCCTGAGCGGGGTAGCACAGATACGCAGTATTTT.